The present TCR beta chain was sequenced within a study of vaccination effects on CD4 cells after COVID-19. Details on this clone: The target antigen is unknown.

Germline V gene data show CDR1 as MDHEN and CDR2 as SYDVKM. Trimming cost V 4 bases and J 1 base, with 11 bases left between them. CDR3 length equals 15 residues. Study observations and caveats: No early post-infection timepoints were available in the study, which also included few convalescent patients.

Sequenced by immunoSEQ multiplex PCR; TCRdb stores in-frame clones only, minus some. The table has about 70,000 clones, about 74% seen once. Researchers isolated CD4+ T cells once about 11 days of culture had elapsed. This TCR derives from a human donor who received a COVID-19 vaccine. This chain links TRBV28 with TRBJ1-3, with D possibly matching TRBD1 (5 bases). This sample comprised CD4+ T cells from PBMCs cultured without peptide, obtained before COVID-19 vaccination. CDR3 DNA sequence: TGTGCCAGCAGTTCAGGAGGGGTTTCTGGAAACACCATATATTTT. This encodes CASSSGGVSGNTIYF.